This TCR beta chain originates from a study of shared clonotypes between healthy human individuals. As for the study in general: For every donor, three CD4 naive, three CD4 memory, two CD8 naive and one CD8 memory plates were used.

Sequenced by immunoSEQ multiplex PCR; TCRdb stores in-frame clones only, minus some. The repertoire holds 1 million to 1.3 million clones, with about 80% as singletons. There are 15 residues in the CDR3. From germline, CDR1 is SGHDT and CDR2 YYEEEE. The junction had 11 bases not matched to a gene; V was cut back by 2 bases and J by 7 bases. Sequencing was carried out using memory CD4+ T cells from PBMCs. Subset in this sample: CD45RA-negative fraction. This sequence was found in a man aged 18 to 29 in good health. Some clones in this sample may be carry-over from other donors' samples. The chain couples TRBV5-6 to TRBJ1-2, with TRBD1 matching over 7 bases. The CDR3 region is CASSFEATGKRGYTF. For the CDR3, the DNA is TGTGCCAGCAGCTTTGAGGCGACAGGGAAACGTGGCTACACCTTC.